At least ten counts were recorded for the clone carrying this TCR beta chain. The antigen remains unidentified. Whole-study findings and limits: Tumor memory CD4+ T cell TCR gene usage was found to cluster with blood and lymph node memory CD4+ cells and with lymph node naive CD4+ cells. Tumor Treg TCRs overlapped most with tumor naive CD4+ cells.

Semi-nested PCR with Nested Universal Primer A followed constant-region reverse priming of full-length variable regions. TCRdb used MiXCR to reprocess the 5' RACE reads, holding one entry per CDR3 protein. This sample has about 57,000 distinct CDR3 sequences, with about 28% found just once. Memory CD4+ T cells were sorted as CD4+CD45RO+CD25- cells. Germline CDR1 is SGHRS and CDR2 is YFSETQ. The V end lost 3 bases, the J end lost 6 bases, and 8 bases lay between the germline ends. This CDR3 has 12 amino acids. The J gene is TRBJ2-3, the V gene TRBV5-1; unclear D gene. The material sequenced was tumor-infiltrating memory CD4+ T cells sorted from the breast tumor. Subset described: memory CD4+ T cells, CD4+CD45RO+CD25-. This receptor was obtained from a female donor with breast cancer. The DNA for the CDR3 is TGCGCCAGCAGCTCCCGGATGGATACGCAGTATTTT. Residues: CASSSRMDTQYF.